This TCR beta chain stems from a study of T cell repertoires in cytomegalovirus infection (dated by TCRdb to between 2018 and 2020). Regarding the research as a whole: The HLA type of each donor mattered for the analysis, because public TCR beta signatures pointed to carriage of CMV infection along with the matching HLA type. General conclusions and limits of the study: In the ex vivo response, HLA-C-restricted CMV-specific TCR beta clonotypes were dominant, and in two of eight donors the single most frequent clonotype came from this HLA-C-restricted group. In both this cohort and an independent roughly 400-donor cohort, the cumulative frequency of public TCR beta family members distinguished carriers of CMV infection plus the relevant HLA type.

Relative to germline, V is 3 bases shorter and J is 5 bases shorter, with 14 bases between their ends. Inclusive of the bounding cysteine and phenylalanine, the CDR3 is 14 residues long. Of all the DNA, just the CDR3 is kept, 42 bases in frame from base 1. The germline V gene provides CDR1 SQVTM and CDR2 ANQGSEA. This clonotype was seen once. Its target antigen remains unknown. No base quality values were provided; no much bigger clone lies one nucleotide off. A lone read gives weak evidence. The run used an Illumina HiSeq 1500. The raw public reads went through TCRdb reprocessing: fastp at Q25, MiXCR clone calling, in-frame beta chains kept. CDR3 protein sequences are deduplicated, and each keeps its most common genes and DNA. Present in this sample are just over 150,000 distinct CDR3 sequences, about a quarter of which were seen just once. The ten largest clones take up over 9.5% of the sample.

The sequence joins TRBV29-1 to TRBJ2-1, and perhaps TRBD1 as D gene, on 7 matching bases. The source of this sequence is a human donor in good health (CMV status not recorded). Some clones in this sample may be carry-over from other donors' samples. Sequencing used PBMCs. This receptor has the CDR3 CSVDRRGRDNEQFF. The DNA sequence reads TGCAGCGTTGATAGGAGGGGGCGCGACAATGAGCAGTTCTTC.